This TCR beta chain came from a study of cytotoxic CD8 clonotypes in ibrutinib-treated CLL. The overall study: Enrolment comprised around 11 relapsed/refractory and some 15 treatment-naive patients; approximately 18 were IGHV unmutated. Outcomes included some 24 partial and 2 complete responses; after median approximately six years, roughly 14 stayed remitted and about twelve progressed. Mean per-sample yields comprised around 230,000 productive templates and tens of thousands of productive rearrangements.

CDR1 is SGHVS and CDR2 is FNYEAQ in the germline V gene. V was shortened by 0 bases and J by 2 bases, with 5 bases between the two germline ends. This CDR3 has 14 residues. Sequencing used immunoSEQ multiplex PCR; TCRdb keeps in-frame clones, though not all of them. Of approximately 350,000 clones listed, 67% are singletons. Extraction of around 2.2 micrograms of genomic DNA from cryopreserved PBMCs supplied material for TCR beta libraries. The specimen comprised PBMCs, sampled after 36 months of ibrutinib treatment. This TCR was recovered from a human donor with chronic lymphocytic leukemia. The rearrangement uses TRBV7-6 and TRBJ1-5, with D perhaps TRBD1 (5 bases). CDR3 amino acids: CASSLAGGNQPQHF. The DNA of the CDR3 is TGTGCCAGCAGCTTAGCAGGGGGCAATCAGCCCCAGCATTTT. The full variable domain, completed using reference TRBV7-6 and TRBJ1-5, is GAGVSQSPRYKVTKRGQDVALRCDPISGHVSLYWYRQALGQGPEFLTYFNYEAQQDKSGLPNDRFSAERPEGSISTLTIQRTEQRDSAMYRCASSLAGGNQPQHFGDGTRLSIL.